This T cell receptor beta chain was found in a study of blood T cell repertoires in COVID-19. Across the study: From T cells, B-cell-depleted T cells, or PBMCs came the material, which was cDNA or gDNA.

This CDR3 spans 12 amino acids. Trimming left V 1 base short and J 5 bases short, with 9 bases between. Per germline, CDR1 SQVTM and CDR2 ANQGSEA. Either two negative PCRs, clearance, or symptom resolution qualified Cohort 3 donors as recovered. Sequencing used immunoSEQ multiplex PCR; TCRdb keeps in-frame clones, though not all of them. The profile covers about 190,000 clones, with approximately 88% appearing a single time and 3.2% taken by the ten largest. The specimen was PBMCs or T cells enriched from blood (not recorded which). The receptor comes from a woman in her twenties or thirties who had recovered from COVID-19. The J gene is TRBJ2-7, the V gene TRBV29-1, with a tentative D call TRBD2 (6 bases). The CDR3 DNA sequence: TGCAGCGTTGAAGGGGGGGAGAACGAGCAGTACTTC. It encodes CSVEGGENEQYF.